The 24 T cell receptor beta chains given below trace back to one sample, sequenced in a study of graft-versus-host responses after intestinal transplantation. Assay: immunoSEQ multiplex PCR; the TCRdb copy retains only in-frame clones and omits some. The table records about 96,000 clones, about 93% of them present only once. The antigens these receptors bind are not known. The sample in question was unstimulated CD4+ T cells sorted from spleen or lymph node cells, obtained before intestinal transplant. All receptors come from a human donor who received an intestinal transplant.

V is TRBV5-5 and J is TRBJ1-4, with TRBD1 matching over 9 bases. CDR3 length: 14 residues. Germline V CDR1 and CDR2: SGHKS, YYEKEE (reference sequence). The V and J ends lost 5 bases and 8 bases, in that order; junction bases with no gene match: 7. The CDR3 DNA sequence: TGTGCCAGCAGACGGGACAGGGTTTGGGAAAAACTGTTTTTT. It yields the protein CASRRDRVWEKLFF.

V usage is TRBV7-3 and J usage is TRBJ1-3; TRBD1 might be the D (6 bases). V lost 0 bases and J lost 2, with 8 bases in between. The V gene's germline CDR1 is SGHTA and CDR2 FQGTGA. There are 15 residues in the CDR3. The CDR3 loop is CASSLTAGAGNTIYF. For the CDR3, the DNA is TGTGCCAGCAGCTTAACAGCAGGGGCTGGAAACACCATATATTTT.

This clone was seen only a few times. The chain recombines TRBV5-6 with TRBJ2-7, with D tentatively TRBD1 (5 bases). CDR3 length: 14 residues. The germline CDR1 and CDR2 sequences are SGHDT and YYEEEE. Between the trimmed V and J ends, which lost 4 bases and 2 bases, there was a span of 13 bases. The CDR3 DNA is TGTGCCAGCAGCCGGACACAGTTGACCTACGAGCAGTACTTC. It yields the protein CASSRTQLTYEQYF.

The chain recombines TRBV5-8 with TRBJ2-3; D might be TRBD2 (6 bases). V was shortened by 4 bases and J by 3 bases, with 18 bases between the two germline ends. CDR3 length: 16 amino acids. Germline CDR1 reads SGHTS; CDR2 reads YDEGEE. The CDR3 region is CASSRTTGTQTDTQYF. CDR3 bases: TGTGCCAGCAGCCGAACGACCGGGACTCAAACAGATACGCAGTATTTT.

V gene TRBV9 combines with J gene TRBJ2-3, with TRBD2 identical over 7 bases. J gave up 4 bases and V 6 bases, and 8 bases lay outside the gene matches. Germline CDR1 and CDR2: SGDLS and YYNGEE. The CDR3 consists of 14 residues. The DNA for the CDR3 is TGTGCCAGCACAGCGGGGCAGTGGGCAGATACGCAGTATTTT. This translates into CASTAGQWADTQYF.

This chain uses TRBV6-1 with TRBJ1-2; 8 bases are shared with TRBD1. Germline values: CDR1 MNHNS, CDR2 SASEGT. The junction had 4 bases not matched to a gene; V was cut back by 3 bases and J by 7 bases. The CDR3 is 13 residues long. CDR3 amino acids: CASSDGQGSGYTF. The CDR3, as DNA: TGTGCCAGCAGTGACGGACAGGGCTCTGGCTACACCTTC.

This clone appeared a single time. The V and J genes are TRBV19 and TRBJ1-5; no definite D call. V gave up 8 bases and J gave up 0 bases, with 14 bases separating them. The CDR3 totals 15 residues. Germline CDR1 and CDR2: LNHDA and SQIVND (reference sequence). The CDR3 coding sequence is TGTGCCAGTCCTCACCGGGGAGATAGCAATCAGCCCCAGCATTTT. It encodes CASPHRGDSNQPQHF.

Here the CDR3 reads CASSEVTGVDEKLFF. DNA for the CDR3: TGTGCCAGCAGTGAGGTCACAGGGGTGGACGAAAAACTGTTTTTT. The V and J genes are TRBV2 and TRBJ1-4; 7 bases fit TRBD1. The CDR3 is 15 residues long. V shed 3 bases and J 8 bases; nucleotides not matched to a gene: 9. Germline V gene data show CDR1 as SNHLY and CDR2 as FYNNEI. Supplemented by reference TRBV2 and TRBJ1-4, the full variable domain reads EPEVTQTPSHQVTQMGQEVILRCVPISNHLYFYWYRQILGQKVEFLVSFYNNEISEKSEIFDDQFSVERPDGSNFTLKIRSTKLEDSAMYFCASSEVTGVDEKLFFGSGTQLSVL.

The chain joins TRBV7-2 to TRBJ2-7, with TRBD2 identical over 12 bases. Germline V CDR1 and CDR2: SGHTA, FQGNSA. Trimming at V came to 0 bases and at J to 6 bases, leaving 6 bases not matched to a gene. CDR3 size: 16 residues. CDR3 sequence (DNA): TGTGCCAGCAGCTTAGCGGGCCTAGCGGGGGGGCCCGAGCAGTACTTC. As protein: CASSLAGLAGGPEQYF.

The chain combines TRBV5-1 with TRBJ2-7, with D possibly matching TRBD2 (7 bases). This CDR3 region has 14 residues. The germline V gene has CDR1 SGHRS and CDR2 YFSETQ. V lost 3 bases to trimming and J lost 6 bases, with 16 bases between them. CDR3 amino acids: CASSSGGQGGEQYF. The CDR3 DNA reads TGCGCCAGCAGCTCGGGGGGACAAGGGGGCGAGCAGTACTTC.

V gene TRBV2 combines with J gene TRBJ1-6; D might be TRBD1 (5 bases). The CDR3 is 15 amino acids. V dropped 8 bases and J dropped 8 bases, with 19 bases sitting between them. The germline gives CDR1 SNHLY, CDR2 FYNNEI. Written as DNA, the CDR3 is TGTGCCAGCGGTCGACTGCGGGGGACCCATTCACCCCTCCACTTT. Protein sequence: CASGRLRGTHSPLHF. The full variable domain, with the rest looked up from reference TRBV2 and TRBJ1-6, is EPEVTQTPSHQVTQMGQEVILRCVPISNHLYFYWYRQILGQKVEFLVSFYNNEISEKSEIFDDQFSVERPDGSNFTLKIRSTKLEDSAMYFCASGRLRGTHSPLHFGNGTRLTVT.

This clone was seen more than once but under ten times. This sequence joins TRBV10-3 and TRBJ1-3; TRBD1 is a possible D gene (6 bases). The CDR3 loop spans 14 amino acids. V lost 6 bases and J 1 base, leaving 10 bases between the germline ends. The germline CDR1 and CDR2 sequences are ENHRY and SYGVKD. CDR3 protein: CAIRPQGSGNTIYF. The CDR3 DNA is TGTGCCATCAGGCCACAGGGTTCTGGAAACACCATATATTTT.

This clone was observed a handful of times. The V and J genes are TRBV6-1 and TRBJ2-7; D uncertain. Germline lookup yields CDR1 MNHNS and CDR2 SASEGT. Trimming shortened V by 3 bases and J by 2 bases, and 11 bases separated the two germline ends. The CDR3 length is 14 residues. The CDR3 nucleotides read TGTGCCAGCAGTGAGAGGCGTCTAGCCTACGAGCAGTACTTC. Translated: CASSERRLAYEQYF.

This rearrangement joins TRBV11-2 to TRBJ1-1, with 7 bases lining up with TRBD1. Per the germline V gene, CDR1 is SGHAT and CDR2 is FQNNGV. The V gene end was trimmed by 2 bases and the J gene end by 4 bases; junction bases not matched to a gene: 7. The CDR3 is made up of 15 amino acids. The CDR3 protein is CASSLWTGQATEAFF. The CDR3, as DNA: TGTGCCAGCAGCTTATGGACCGGACAGGCCACTGAAGCTTTCTTT.

In this sample, this clone turned up a few times. V is TRBV6-1 and J is TRBJ2-3; the D is unclear. Germline-derived CDR1 and CDR2 are MNHNS and SASEGT. Trimming pared 3 bases from V and 0 bases from J, leaving 7 bases between. The CDR3 contains 14 residues. CDR3 nucleotides: TGTGCCAGCAGTGACAGGTATAGCACAGATACGCAGTATTTT. As protein: CASSDRYSTDTQYF.

The genes are TRBV28 and TRBJ1-2; 9 nucleotides line up with TRBD1. This CDR3 region has 14 residues. Germline CDR1 reads MDHEN; CDR2 reads SYDVKM. V shed 11 bases, J shed 9 bases, and the junction held 16 bases outside the gene matches. CDR3 in DNA: TGTGCCGGGAAACCGCCGGGACAGGGTTTTCGCTACACCTTC. Translation gives CAGKPPGQGFRYTF.

J is TRBJ2-2 and V is TRBV11-2; D call uncertain. From germline, CDR1 is SGHAT and CDR2 FQNNGV. CDR3 length: 12 residues. V lost 6 bases to trimming and J lost 5 bases, with 7 bases between them. The CDR3 sequence: CASSSSTGELFF. The CDR3 DNA sequence: TGTGCCAGCAGTTCCAGTACCGGGGAGCTGTTTTTT.

The chain is built from TRBV13 and TRBJ2-2; 8 positions match TRBD2. Trimming at V came to 5 bases and at J to 1 base, leaving 3 bases not matched to a gene. CDR3 size: 15 residues. The germline V gene encodes CDR1 PRHDT and CDR2 FYEKMQ (reference sequence). DNA for the CDR3: TGTGCCAGCAGCACGCGGGGGGTGAACACCGGGGAGCTGTTTTTT. It codes for CASSTRGVNTGELFF.

The genes are TRBV2 and TRBJ2-5; 9 bases map to TRBD1. The J call may be wrong; the DNA end is better matched by TRBJ2-7. CDR1 is SNHLY, CDR2 FYNNEI, per germline. This CDR3 has 14 amino acids. The CDR3 nucleotides are TGTGCCAGCAGCGAATGGGGACAGGGTTACGAGCAGTACTTC. It translates to CASSEWGQGYEQYF.

In this sample, this clone turned up once. The chain employs TRBV6-1 and TRBJ1-5; 7 bases map to TRBD1. CDR3 length: 13 residues. Germline CDR1 MNHNS, CDR2 SASEGT. The J segment lost 4 bases and the V segment lost 3 bases, leaving 0 bases of the junction unmatched. The CDR3 protein is CASSETGNQPQHF. The CDR3 coding sequence is TGTGCCAGCAGTGAGACAGGGAATCAGCCCCAGCATTTT.

This chain links TRBV5-1 with TRBJ2-5; D not certain. Germline V gene sequence: CDR1 SGHRS, CDR2 YFSETQ. The CDR3 sequence is 15 residues long. The V and J ends lost 0 bases and 2 bases respectively, with 11 bases between them. CDR3 bases: TGCGCCAGCAGCTTGGTGTTTAGCCGACAAGAGACCCAGTACTTC. Translated: CASSLVFSRQETQYF.

This clone was found once. The V gene is TRBV28, the J gene TRBJ2-7; 8 bases line up with TRBD2. J gave up 4 bases and V 6 bases, and 11 bases lay outside the gene matches. The length of the CDR3 is 15 residues. Germline-derived CDR1 and CDR2 are MDHEN and SYDVKM. The CDR3 region is CASSRRERELYEQYF. The CDR3 DNA reads as TGTGCCAGCAGCAGGCGGGAGCGGGAGCTATACGAGCAGTACTTC.

This clone showed up just once. The chain carries TRBV13 and TRBJ2-7, with 7 bases aligning to TRBD2. Germline V CDR1 and CDR2: PRHDT, FYEKMQ (reference sequence). V was clipped by 0 bases and J by 5 bases; unmatched bases: 1. CDR3 size: 13 residues. The CDR3 DNA follows: TGTGCCAGCAGCTTAGGACGGGGGGACGAGCAGTACTTC. Translation: CASSLGRGDEQYF.

The CDR3 region is CASLLAGVPYEQYF. CDR3 sequence (DNA): TGCGCCAGCCTCCTAGCGGGAGTCCCCTACGAGCAGTACTTC. The chain joins TRBV10-1 to TRBJ2-7, with 10 positions matching TRBD2. CDR1 WNHNN and CDR2 SYGVQD come from the germline V gene (reference sequence). CDR3 length equals 14 residues. Trimming took 8 bases from V and 2 from J; bases not matched to a gene: 6.